This T cell receptor (beta chain) is from a study of blood T cell repertoires in COVID-19. Study in general: Nucleic acid was either cDNA or gDNA, and it came from T cells, B-cell-depleted T cells, or PBMCs.

Between the trimmed V and J ends, which lost 2 bases and 7 bases, there was a span of 9 bases. The CDR3 is 12 residues long. Germline CDR1 and CDR2: LGHDT and YNNKEL (reference sequence). Sequenced by immunoSEQ multiplex PCR; TCRdb stores in-frame clones only, minus some. The repertoire holds 200,000 to 250,000 clones, approximately 90% seen once, with 10% to 12% in the top ten. Enrollees, roughly 18 to 90 years old, lived in about two dozen US areas. The study assigned cohorts using participant-reported clinical history. This rearrangement joins TRBV3-1 (or the pseudogene TRBV3-2) to TRBJ2-7; tentatively, D is TRBD1 (6 bases). Sample: PBMCs or T cells enriched from blood (not recorded which). This TCR was recovered from a man between 25 and 39 years old who had recovered from COVID-19. The CDR3 sequence: CASSQSTGEQYF. The CDR3 DNA follows: TGTGCCAGCAGCCAATCGACAGGTGAGCAGTACTTC.